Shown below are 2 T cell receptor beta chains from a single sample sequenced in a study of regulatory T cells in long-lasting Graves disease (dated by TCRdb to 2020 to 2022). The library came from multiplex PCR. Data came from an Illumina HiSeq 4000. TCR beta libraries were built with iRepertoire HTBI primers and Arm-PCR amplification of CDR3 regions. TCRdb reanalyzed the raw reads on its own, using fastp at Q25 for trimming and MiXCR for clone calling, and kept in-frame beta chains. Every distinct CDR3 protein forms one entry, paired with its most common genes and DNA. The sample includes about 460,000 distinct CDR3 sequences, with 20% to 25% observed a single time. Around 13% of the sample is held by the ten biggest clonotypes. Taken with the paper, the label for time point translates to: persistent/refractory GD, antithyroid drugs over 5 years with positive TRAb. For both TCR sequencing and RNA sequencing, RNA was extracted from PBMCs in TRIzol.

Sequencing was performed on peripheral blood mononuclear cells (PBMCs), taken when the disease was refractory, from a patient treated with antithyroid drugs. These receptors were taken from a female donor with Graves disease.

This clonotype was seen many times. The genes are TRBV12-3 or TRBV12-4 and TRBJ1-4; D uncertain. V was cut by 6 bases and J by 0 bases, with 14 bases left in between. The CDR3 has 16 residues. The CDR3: CASSQVQWATNEKLFF. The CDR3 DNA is TGTGCCAGCAGCCAGGTCCAGTGGGCAACTAATGAAAAACTGTTTTTT.

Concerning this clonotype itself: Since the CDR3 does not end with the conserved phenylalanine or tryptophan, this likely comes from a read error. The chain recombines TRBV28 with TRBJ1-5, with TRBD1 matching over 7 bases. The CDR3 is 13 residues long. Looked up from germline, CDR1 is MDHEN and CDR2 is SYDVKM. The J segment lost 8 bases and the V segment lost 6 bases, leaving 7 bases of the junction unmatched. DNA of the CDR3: TGTGCCAGCAGACAGGGGACCGGGAAGCCCCAGCATCTT. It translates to CASRQGTGKPQHL.